These 2 T cell receptor beta chains were all obtained from the same sample, sequenced in a study of shared clonotypes between healthy human individuals. TCRdb's copy holds only in-frame clones and misses some; the assay was immunoSEQ multiplex PCR. This sample carries about 2.4 million clones, roughly 93% of them seen once, and the ten largest clones take roughly 0.36%. Sequencing used naive CD4+ T cells from PBMCs. Stated subset: CD45RA+ positively selected. Receptors were obtained from a man between 18 and 35 years old in good health. Some clones in this sample may be carry-over from other donors' samples.

The chain has TRBV28 and TRBJ1-5, with TRBD1 identical over 8 bases. Unmatched junction bases numbered 7, after V lost 3 bases and J lost 0 bases. CDR1 and CDR2 (germline): MDHEN, SYDVKM. CDR3 length: 17 amino acids. The CDR3 is CASSLGDRLYSNQPQHF. The DNA of the CDR3 is TGTGCCAGCAGTTTGGGGGACAGGTTATATAGCAATCAGCCCCAGCATTTT.

The rearrangement joins TRBV6-1 to TRBJ1-3, with 8 bases that match TRBD1. Germline values: CDR1 MNHNS, CDR2 SASEGT. V trimming: 3 bases; J trimming: 6 bases; junction bases outside the gene matches: 10. This CDR3 contains 16 residues. The CDR3 nucleotides are TGTGCCAGCAGTGAGCTGACAGGGGAGATAATAAACACCATATATTTT. This encodes CASSELTGEIINTIYF.